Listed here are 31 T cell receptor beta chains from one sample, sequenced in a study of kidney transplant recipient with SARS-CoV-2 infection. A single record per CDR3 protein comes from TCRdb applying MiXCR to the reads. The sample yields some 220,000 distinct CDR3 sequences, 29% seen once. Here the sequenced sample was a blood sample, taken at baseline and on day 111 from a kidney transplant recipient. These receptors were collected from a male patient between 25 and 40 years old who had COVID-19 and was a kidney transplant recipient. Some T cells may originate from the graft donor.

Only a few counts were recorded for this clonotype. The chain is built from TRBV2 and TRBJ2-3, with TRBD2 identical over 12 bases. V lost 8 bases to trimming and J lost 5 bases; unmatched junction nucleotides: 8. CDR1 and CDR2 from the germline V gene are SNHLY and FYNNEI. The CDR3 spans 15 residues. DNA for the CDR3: TGTGCCAGCGGGGGACTAGCGGGTATCAAAGATACGCAGTATTTT. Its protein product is CASGGLAGIKDTQYF.

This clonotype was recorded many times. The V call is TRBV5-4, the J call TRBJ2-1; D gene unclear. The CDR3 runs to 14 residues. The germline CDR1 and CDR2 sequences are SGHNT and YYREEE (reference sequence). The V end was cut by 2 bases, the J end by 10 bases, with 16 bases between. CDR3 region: CASSFGVLQGEQFF. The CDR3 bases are TGTGCCAGCAGCTTTGGGGTGCTTCAAGGAGAGCAGTTCTTC.

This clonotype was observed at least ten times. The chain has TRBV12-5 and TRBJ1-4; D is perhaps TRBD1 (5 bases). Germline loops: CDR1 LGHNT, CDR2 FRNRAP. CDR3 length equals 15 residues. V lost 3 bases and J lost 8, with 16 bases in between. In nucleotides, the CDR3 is TGTGCTAGTGGTTTTCGGGGGGGAGAGTTCGAAAAACTGTTTTTT. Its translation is CASGFRGGEFEKLFF.

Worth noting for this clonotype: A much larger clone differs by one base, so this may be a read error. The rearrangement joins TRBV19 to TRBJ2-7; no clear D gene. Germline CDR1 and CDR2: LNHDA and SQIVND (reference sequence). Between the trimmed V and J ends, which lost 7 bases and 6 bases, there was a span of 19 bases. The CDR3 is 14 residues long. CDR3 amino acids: CASNVPQKRGEQYF. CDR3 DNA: TGTGCCAGTAATGTCCCTCAAAAACGTGGCGAGCAGTACTTC. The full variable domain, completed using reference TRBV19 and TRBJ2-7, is DGGITQSPKYLFRKEGQNVTLSCEQNLNHDAMYWYRQDPGQGLRLIYYSQIVNDFQKGDIAEGYSVSREKKESFPLTVTSAQKNPTAFYLCASNVPQKRGEQYFGPGTRLTVT.

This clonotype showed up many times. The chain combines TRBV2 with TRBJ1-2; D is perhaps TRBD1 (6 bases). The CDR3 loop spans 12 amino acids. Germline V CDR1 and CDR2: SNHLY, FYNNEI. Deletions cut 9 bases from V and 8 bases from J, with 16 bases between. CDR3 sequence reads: CASLVGGQGYTF. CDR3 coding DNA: TGTGCCAGTTTGGTGGGGGGGCAGGGCTACACCTTC.

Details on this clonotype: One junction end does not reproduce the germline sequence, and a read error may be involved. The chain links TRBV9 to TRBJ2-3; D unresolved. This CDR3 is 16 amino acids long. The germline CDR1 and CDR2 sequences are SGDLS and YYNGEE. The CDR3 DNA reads TGTGCCAGCAACGTAGAAGGGCAGAATGGGGCAGATACGCAGTATTTT. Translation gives CASNVEGQNGADTQYF.

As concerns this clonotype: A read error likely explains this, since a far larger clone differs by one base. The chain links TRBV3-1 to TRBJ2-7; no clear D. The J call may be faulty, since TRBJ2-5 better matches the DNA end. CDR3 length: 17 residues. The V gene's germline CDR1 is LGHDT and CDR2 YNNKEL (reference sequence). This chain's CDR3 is CASSRAPPISFPETQYF. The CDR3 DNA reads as TGTGCCAGCAGCAGGGCACCTCCCATTTCTTTCCCTGAGACCCAGTACTTC.

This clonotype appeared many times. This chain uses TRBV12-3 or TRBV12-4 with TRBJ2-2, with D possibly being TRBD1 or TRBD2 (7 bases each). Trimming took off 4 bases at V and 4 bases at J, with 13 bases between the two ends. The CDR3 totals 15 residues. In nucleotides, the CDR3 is TGTGCCAGCAGTTCTGCAGGGGGGGGCACCGGGGAGCTGTTTTTT. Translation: CASSSAGGGTGELFF.

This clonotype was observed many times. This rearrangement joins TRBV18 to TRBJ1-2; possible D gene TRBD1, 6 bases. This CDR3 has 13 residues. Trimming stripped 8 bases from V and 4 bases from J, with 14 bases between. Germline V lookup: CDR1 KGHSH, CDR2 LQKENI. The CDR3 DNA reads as TGTGCCAGCAGCCCAGGGGAGTCCTATGGCTACACCTTC. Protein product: CASSPGESYGYTF.

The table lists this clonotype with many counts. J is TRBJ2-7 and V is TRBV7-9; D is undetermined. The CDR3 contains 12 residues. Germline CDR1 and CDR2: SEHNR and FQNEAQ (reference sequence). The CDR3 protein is CALTRGVLEQYF. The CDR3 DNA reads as TGTGCATTGACTCGAGGAGTTCTCGAGCAGTACTTC.

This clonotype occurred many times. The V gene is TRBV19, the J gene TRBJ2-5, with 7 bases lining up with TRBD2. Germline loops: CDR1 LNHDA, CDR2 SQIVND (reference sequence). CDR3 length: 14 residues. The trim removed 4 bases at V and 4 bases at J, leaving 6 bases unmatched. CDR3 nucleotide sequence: TGTGCCAGTAGTACGAGGACTAGGACAGAGACCCAGTACTTC. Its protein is CASSTRTRTETQYF.

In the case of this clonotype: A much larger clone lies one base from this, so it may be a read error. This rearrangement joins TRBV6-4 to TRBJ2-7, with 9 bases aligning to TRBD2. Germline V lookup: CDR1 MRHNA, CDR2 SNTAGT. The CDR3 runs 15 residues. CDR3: CAISDSLAGIYEQYF. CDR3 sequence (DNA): TGTGCCATCAGTGATTCCCTAGCGGGAATCTACGAGCAGTACTTC.

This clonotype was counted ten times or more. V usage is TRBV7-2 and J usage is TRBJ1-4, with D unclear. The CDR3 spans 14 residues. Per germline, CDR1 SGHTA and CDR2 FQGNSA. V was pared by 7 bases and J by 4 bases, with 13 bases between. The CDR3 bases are TGTGCCAGCAAAGTCAGTGGCGGTAATGAAAAACTGTTTTTT. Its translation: CASKVSGGNEKLFF.

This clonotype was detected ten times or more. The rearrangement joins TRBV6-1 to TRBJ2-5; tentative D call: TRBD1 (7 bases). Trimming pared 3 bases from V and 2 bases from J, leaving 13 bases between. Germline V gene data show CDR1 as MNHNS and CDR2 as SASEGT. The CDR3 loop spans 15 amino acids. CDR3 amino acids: CASSEAGQTQETQYF. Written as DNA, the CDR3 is TGTGCCAGCAGTGAGGCGGGACAGACACAAGAGACCCAGTACTTC.

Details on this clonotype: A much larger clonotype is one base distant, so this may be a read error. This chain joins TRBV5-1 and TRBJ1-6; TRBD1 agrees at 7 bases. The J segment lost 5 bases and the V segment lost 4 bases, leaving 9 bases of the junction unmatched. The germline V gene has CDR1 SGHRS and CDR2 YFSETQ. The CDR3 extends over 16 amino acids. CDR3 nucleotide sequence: TGCGCCAGCAGCAGCCAGGCAGGGGGGAATAATTCACCCCTCCACTTT. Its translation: CASSSQAGGNNSPLHF.

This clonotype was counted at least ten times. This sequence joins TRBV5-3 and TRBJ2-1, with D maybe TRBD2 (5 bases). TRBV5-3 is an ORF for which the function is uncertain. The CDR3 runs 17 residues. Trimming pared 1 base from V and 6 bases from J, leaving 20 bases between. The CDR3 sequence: CARSLSKPALGINEQFF. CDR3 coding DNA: TGTGCCAGAAGCTTGTCCAAACCGGCCCTCGGGATCAATGAGCAGTTCTTC.

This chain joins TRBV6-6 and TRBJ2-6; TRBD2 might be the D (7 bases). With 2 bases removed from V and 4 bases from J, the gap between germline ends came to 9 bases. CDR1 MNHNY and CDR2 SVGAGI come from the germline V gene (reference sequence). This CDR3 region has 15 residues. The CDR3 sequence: CASSYGGAGANVLTF. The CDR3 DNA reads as TGTGCCAGCAGTTACGGGGGGGCCGGGGCCAACGTCCTGACTTTC.

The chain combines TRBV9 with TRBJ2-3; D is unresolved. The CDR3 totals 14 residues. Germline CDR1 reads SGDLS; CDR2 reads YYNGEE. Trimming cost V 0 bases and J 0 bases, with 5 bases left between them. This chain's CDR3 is CASSVGPSTDTQYF. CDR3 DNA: TGTGCCAGCAGCGTAGGCCCTAGCACAGATACGCAGTATTTT. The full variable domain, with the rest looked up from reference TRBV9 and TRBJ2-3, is DSGVTQTPKHLITATGQRVTLRCSPRSGDLSVYWYQQSLDQGLQFLIQYYNGEERAKGNILERFSAQQFPDLHSELNLSSLELGDSALYFCASSVGPSTDTQYFGPGTRLTVL.

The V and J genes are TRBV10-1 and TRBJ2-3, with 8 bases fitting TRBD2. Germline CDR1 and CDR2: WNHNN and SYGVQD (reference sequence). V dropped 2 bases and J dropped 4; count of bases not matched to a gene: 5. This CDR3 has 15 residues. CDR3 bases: TGCGCCAGCAGTGAGAGCGGGAGTCGTGCAGATACGCAGTATTTT. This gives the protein CASSESGSRADTQYF.

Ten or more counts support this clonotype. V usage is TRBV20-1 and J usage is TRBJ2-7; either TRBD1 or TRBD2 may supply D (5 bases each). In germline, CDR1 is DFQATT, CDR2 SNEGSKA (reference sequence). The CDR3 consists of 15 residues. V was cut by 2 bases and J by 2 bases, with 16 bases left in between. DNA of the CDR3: TGCAGTGCTAGAAAGGGGATTACGGGAACCTACGAGCAGTACTTC. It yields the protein CSARKGITGTYEQYF.

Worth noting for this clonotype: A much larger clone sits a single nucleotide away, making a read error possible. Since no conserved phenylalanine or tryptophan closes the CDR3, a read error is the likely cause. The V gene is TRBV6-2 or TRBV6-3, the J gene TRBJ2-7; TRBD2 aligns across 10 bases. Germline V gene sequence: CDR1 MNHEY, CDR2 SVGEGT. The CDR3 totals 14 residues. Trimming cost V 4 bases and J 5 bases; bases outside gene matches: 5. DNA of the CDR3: TGTGCCAGCAGTTCCGGGACTAGCGCCGACGAGCAGTACCTC. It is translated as CASSSGTSADEQYL.

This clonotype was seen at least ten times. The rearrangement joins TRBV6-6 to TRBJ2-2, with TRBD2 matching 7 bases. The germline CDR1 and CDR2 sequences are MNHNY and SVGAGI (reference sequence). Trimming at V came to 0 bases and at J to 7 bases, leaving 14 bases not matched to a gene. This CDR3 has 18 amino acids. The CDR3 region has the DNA TGTGCCAGCAGTTACTCGAGGCGGGGGTCGCGCGGGAACGGGGAGCTGTTTTTT. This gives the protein CASSYSRRGSRGNGELFF.

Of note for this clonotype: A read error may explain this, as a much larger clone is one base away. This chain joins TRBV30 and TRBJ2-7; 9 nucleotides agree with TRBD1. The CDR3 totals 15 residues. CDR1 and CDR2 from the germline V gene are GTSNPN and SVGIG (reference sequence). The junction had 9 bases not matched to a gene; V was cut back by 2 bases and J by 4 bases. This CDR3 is CAWSKSEQGAYEQYF. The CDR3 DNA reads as TGTGCCTGGAGTAAATCGGAACAGGGGGCGTACGAGCAGTACTTC.

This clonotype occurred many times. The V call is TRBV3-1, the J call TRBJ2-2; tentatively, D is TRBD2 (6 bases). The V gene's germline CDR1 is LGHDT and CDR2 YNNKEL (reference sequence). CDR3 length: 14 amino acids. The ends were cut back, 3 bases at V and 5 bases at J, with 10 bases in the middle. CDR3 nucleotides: TGTGCCAGCAGCCAGGCGGGATTTACCGGGGAGCTGTTTTTT. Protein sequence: CASSQAGFTGELFF.

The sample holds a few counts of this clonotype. The CDR3 spells CASKGGTQETQYF. The CDR3 coding sequence is TGTGCCAGTAAGGGAGGCACCCAAGAGACCCAGTACTTC. This chain connects TRBV6-8 to TRBJ2-5, with D perhaps matching TRBD2 (6 bases). V gave up 9 bases and J gave up 1 base, with 12 bases separating them. The CDR3 has 13 amino acids. Germline CDR1 is MNHGY and CDR2 is SAAAGT.

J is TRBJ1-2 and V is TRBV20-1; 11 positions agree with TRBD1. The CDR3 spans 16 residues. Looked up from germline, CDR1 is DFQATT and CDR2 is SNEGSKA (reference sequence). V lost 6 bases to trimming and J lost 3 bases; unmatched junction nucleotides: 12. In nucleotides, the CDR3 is TGCAGTGCCACACACCGGGACAGGGGGATTTACTATGGCTACACCTTC. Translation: CSATHRDRGIYYGYTF.

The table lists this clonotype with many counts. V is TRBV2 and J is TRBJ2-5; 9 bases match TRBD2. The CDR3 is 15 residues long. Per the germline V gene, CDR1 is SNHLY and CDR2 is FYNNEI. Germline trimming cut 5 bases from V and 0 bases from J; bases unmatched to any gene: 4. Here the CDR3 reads CASSPLAGNQETQYF. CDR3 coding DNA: TGTGCCAGCAGTCCTCTAGCGGGAAACCAAGAGACCCAGTACTTC.

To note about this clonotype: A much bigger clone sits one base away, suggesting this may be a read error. The CDR3 protein is CASRFGDTEAFF. CDR3 nucleotide sequence: TGTGCCAGCAGATTCGGGGACACTGAAGCTTTCTTT. This chain links TRBV5-5 with TRBJ1-1; no clear D. With 5 bases removed from V and 3 bases from J, the gap between germline ends came to 8 bases. CDR3 size: 12 residues. Germline V gene sequence: CDR1 SGHKS, CDR2 YYEKEE (reference sequence).

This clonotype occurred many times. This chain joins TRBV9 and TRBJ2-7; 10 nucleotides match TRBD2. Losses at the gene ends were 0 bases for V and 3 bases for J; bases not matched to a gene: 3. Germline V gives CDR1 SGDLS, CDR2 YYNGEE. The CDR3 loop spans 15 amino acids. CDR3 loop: CASSVEASGSYEQYF. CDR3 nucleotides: TGTGCCAGCAGCGTAGAGGCTAGCGGGAGCTACGAGCAGTACTTC.

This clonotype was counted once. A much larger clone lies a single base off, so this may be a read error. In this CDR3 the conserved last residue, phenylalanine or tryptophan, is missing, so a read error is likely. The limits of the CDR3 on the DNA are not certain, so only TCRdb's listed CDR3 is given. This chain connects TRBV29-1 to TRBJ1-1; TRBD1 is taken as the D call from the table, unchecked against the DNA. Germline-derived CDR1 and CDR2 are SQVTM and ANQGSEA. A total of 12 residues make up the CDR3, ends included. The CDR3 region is CSVEADPRGTFL.

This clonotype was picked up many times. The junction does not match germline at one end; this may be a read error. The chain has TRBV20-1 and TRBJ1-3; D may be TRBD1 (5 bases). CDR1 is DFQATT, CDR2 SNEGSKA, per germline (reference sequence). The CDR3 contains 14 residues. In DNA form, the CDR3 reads TGCAGCGCTAGAAGGCTGGGGGTAGGAAACACCATATATTTT. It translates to CSARRLGVGNTIYF.